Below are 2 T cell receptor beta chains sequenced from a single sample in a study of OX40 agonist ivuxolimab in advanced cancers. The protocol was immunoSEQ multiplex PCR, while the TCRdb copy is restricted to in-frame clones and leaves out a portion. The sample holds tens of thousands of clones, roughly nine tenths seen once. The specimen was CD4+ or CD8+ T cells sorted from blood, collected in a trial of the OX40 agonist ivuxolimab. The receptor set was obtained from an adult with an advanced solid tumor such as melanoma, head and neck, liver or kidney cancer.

CDR3 sequence: CASSLAPRQNNSPLHF. The CDR3 nucleotides read TGTGCCAGCAGCTTAGCTCCTCGGCAAAATAATTCACCCCTCCACTTT. The chain uses TRBV7-8 and TRBJ1-6, with D unclear. Trimming stripped 0 bases from V and 5 bases from J, with 11 bases between. Germline lookup yields CDR1 SGHVS and CDR2 FQNEAQ. This CDR3 region has 16 residues.

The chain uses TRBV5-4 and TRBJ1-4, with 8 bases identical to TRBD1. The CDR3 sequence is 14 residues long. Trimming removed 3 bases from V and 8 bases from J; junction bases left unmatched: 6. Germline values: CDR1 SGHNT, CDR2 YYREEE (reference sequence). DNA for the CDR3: TGTGCCAGCAGCTACGGGACAGGAGAGGAAAAACTGTTTTTT. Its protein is CASSYGTGEEKLFF.